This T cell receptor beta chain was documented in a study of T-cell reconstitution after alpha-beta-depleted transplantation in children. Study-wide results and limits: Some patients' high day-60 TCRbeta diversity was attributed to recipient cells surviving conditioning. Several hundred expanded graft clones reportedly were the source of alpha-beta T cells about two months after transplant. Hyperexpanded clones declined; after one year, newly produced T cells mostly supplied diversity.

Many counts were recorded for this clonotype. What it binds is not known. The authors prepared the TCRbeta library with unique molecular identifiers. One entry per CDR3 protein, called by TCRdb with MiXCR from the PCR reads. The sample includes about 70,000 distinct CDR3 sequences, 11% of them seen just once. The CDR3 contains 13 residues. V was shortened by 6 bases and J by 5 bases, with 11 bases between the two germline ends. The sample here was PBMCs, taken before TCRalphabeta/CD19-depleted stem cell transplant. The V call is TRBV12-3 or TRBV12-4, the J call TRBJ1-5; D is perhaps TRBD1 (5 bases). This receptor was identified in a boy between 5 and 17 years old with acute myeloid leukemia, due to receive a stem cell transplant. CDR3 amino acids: CASSSTGYQPQHF. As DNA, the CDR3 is TGTGCCAGCAGCAGTACAGGTTATCAGCCCCAGCATTTT.